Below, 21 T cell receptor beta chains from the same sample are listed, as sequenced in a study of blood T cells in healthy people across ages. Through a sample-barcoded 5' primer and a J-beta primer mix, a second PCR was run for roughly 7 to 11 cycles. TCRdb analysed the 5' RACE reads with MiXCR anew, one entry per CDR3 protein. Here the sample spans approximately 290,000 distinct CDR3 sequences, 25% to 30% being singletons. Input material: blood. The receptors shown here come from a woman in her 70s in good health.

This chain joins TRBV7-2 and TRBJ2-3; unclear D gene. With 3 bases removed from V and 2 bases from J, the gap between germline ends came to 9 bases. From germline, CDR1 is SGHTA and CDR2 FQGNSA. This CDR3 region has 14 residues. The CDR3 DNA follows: TGTGCCAGCAGCTTTTTGGGGAACACAGATACGCAGTATTTT. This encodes CASSFLGNTDTQYF.

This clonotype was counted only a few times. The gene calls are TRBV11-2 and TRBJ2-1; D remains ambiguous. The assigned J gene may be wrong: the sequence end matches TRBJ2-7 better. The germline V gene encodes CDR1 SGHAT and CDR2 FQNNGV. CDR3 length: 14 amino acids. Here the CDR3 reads CASSLDPRQNEQYF. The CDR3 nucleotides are TGTGCCAGCAGCTTAGACCCCAGGCAAAACGAGCAGTACTTC.

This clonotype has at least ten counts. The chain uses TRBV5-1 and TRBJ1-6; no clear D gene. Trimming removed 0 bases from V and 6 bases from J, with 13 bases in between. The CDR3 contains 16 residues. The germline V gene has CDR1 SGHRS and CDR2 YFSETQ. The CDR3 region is CASSLGLDGFNSPLHF. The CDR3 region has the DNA TGCGCCAGCAGCTTGGGATTGGACGGGTTTAATTCACCCCTCCACTTT.

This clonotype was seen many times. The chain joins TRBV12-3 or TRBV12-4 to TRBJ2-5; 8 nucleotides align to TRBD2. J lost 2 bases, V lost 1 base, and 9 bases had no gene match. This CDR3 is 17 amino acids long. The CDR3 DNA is TGTGCCAGCAGTTTAGGCGTTAGCGGGACCCCTCAAGAGACCCAGTACTTC. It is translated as CASSLGVSGTPQETQYF.

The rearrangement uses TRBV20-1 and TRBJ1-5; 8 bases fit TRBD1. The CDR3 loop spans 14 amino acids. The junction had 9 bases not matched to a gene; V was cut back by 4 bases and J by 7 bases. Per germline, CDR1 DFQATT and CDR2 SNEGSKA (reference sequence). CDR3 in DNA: TGCAGTGCTACCCCAAGGACAGGGTGGCAGCCCCAGCATTTT. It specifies CSATPRTGWQPQHF.

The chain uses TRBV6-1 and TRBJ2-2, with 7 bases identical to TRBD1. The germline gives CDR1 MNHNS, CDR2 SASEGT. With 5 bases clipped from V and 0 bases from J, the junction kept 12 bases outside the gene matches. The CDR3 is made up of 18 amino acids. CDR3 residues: CASSTRTGWESNTGELFF. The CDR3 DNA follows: TGTGCCAGCAGTACGCGGACAGGTTGGGAATCGAACACCGGGGAGCTGTTTTTT.

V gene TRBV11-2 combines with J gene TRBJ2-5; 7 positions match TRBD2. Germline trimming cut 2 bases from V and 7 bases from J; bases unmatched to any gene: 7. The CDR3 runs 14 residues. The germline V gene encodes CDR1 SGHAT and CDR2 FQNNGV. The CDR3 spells CASSLRGGEGTQYF. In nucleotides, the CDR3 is TGTGCCAGCAGCTTAAGGGGAGGGGAAGGGACCCAGTACTTC. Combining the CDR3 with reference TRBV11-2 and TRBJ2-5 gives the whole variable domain EAGVAQSPRYKIIEKRQSVAFWCNPISGHATLYWYQQILGQGPKLLIQFQNNGVVDDSQLPKDRFSAERLKGVDSTLKIQPAKLEDSAVYLCASSLRGGEGTQYFGPGTRLLVL.

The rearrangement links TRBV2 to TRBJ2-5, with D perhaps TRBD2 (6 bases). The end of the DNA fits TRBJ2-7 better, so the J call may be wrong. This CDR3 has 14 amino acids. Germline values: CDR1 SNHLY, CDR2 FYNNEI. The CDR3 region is CASSEQGGIYEQYF. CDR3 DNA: TGTGCCAGCAGTGAGCAGGGAGGCATCTACGAGCAGTACTTC.

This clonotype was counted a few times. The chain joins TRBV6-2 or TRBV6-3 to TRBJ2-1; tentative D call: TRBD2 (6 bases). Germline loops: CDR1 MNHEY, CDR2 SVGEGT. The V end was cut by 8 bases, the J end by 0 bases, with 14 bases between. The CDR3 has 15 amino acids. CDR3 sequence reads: CASGPGRSSYNEQFF. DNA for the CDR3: TGTGCCAGCGGTCCGGGGAGGAGCTCCTACAATGAGCAGTTCTTC.

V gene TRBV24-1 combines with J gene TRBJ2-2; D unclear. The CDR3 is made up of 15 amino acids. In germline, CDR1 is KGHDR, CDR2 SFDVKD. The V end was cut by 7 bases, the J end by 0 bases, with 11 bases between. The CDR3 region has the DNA TGTGCCACCAGCGAGAGAGTATCGAACACCGGGGAGCTGTTTTTT. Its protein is CATSERVSNTGELFF.

CDR3: CASSLLVEAPLDTQYF. The CDR3 region has the DNA TGTGCCAGCAGTTTACTGGTGGAGGCCCCCTTGGATACGCAGTATTTT. J is TRBJ2-3 and V is TRBV27; maybe TRBD2 (5 bases). Germline CDR1 is MNHEY and CDR2 is SMNVEV (reference sequence). The CDR3 contains 16 residues. V dropped 2 bases and J dropped 6 bases, with 18 bases sitting between them.

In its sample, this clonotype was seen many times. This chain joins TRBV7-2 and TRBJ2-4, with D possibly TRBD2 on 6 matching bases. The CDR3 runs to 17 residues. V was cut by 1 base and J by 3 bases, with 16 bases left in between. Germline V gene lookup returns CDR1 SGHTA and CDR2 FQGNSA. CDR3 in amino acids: CASSLVQRAAGKNIQYF. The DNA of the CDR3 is TGTGCCAGCAGCTTAGTCCAGCGGGCGGCGGGCAAAAACATTCAGTACTTC.

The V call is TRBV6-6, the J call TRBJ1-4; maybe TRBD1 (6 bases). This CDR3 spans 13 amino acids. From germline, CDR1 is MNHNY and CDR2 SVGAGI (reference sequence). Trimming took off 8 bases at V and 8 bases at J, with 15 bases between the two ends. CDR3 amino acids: CASLTGTGEKLFF. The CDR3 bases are TGTGCCAGCCTCACAGGGACCGGGGAAAAACTGTTTTTT.

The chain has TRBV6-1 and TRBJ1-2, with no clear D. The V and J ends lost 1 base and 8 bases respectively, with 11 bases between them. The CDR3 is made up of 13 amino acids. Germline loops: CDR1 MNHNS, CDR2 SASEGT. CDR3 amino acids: CASSEGGLLGYTF. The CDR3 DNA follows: TGTGCCAGCAGTGAAGGAGGGCTGTTGGGCTACACCTTC.

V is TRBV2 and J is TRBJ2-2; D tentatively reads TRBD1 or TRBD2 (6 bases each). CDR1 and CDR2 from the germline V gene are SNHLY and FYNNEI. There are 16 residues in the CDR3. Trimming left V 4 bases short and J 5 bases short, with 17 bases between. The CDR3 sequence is CASSVFRGPSTGELFF. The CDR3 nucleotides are TGTGCCAGCAGTGTGTTCCGGGGGCCGAGTACCGGGGAGCTGTTTTTT.

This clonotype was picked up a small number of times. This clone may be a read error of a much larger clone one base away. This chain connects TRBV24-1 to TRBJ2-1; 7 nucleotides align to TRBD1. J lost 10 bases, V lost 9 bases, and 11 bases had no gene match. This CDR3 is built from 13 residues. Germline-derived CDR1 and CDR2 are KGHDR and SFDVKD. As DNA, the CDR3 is TGTGCCACCCGGCCAGACAGGGTCGGGGAGCAGTTCTTC. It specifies CATRPDRVGEQFF.

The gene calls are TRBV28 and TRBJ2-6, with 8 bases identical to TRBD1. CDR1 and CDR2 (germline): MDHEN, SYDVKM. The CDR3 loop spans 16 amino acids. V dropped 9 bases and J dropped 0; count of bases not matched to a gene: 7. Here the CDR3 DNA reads TGTGCCAGTCAGGGGGCGAAAGGCTCTGGGGCCAACGTCCTGACTTTC. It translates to CASQGAKGSGANVLTF. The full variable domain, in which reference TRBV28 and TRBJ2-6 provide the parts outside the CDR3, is DVKVTQSSRYLVKRTGEKVFLECVQDMDHENMFWYRQDPGLGLRLIYFSYDVKMKEKGDIPEGYSVSREKKERFSLILESASTNQTSMYLCASQGAKGSGANVLTFGAGSRLTVL.

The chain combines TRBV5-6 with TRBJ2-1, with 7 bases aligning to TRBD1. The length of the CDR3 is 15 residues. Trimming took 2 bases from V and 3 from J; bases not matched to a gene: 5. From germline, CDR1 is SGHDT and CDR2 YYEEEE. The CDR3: CASSFVDRNYNEQFF. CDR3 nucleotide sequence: TGTGCCAGCAGCTTCGTGGACAGGAACTACAATGAGCAGTTCTTC.

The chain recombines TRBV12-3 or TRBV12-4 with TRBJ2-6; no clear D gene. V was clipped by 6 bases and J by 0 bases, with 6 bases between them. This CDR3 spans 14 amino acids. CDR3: CASRVGSGANVLTF. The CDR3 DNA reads TGTGCCAGCAGGGTAGGCTCTGGGGCCAACGTCCTGACTTTC.

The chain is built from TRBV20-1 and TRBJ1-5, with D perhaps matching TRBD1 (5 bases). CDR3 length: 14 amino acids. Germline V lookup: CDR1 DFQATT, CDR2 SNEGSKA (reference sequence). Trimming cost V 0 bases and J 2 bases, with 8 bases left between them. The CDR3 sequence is CSARDRVGNQPQHF. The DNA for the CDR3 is TGCAGTGCTAGAGACAGGGTGGGCAATCAGCCCCAGCATTTT.

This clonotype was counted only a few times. CDR3 coding DNA: TGTGCCAGCAGTTTATTCCAGGACACCGGGGAGCTGTTTTTT. This gives the protein CASSLFQDTGELFF. This rearrangement joins TRBV12-3 or TRBV12-4 to TRBJ2-2; D unclear. The CDR3 is made up of 14 amino acids. The V gene lost 2 bases and the J gene lost 3 bases, with 7 bases spanning the gap.